This record concerns one T cell receptor beta chain sequence. TCRdb redid the calling of the multiplex PCR reads with MiXCR, one entry per CDR3 protein. The sample has 12,000 or so distinct CDR3 sequences; 53% are singletons. This CDR3 spans 16 amino acids. Germline-derived CDR1 and CDR2 are SEHNR and FQNEAQ (reference sequence). With 3 bases removed from V and 2 bases from J, the gap between germline ends came to 14 bases. This sample was included in a study of breast tumors, draining lymph nodes, adjacent tissues. V is TRBV7-9 and J is TRBJ1-3; TRBD1 might be the D (5 bases). This clonotype was obtained from a female donor with breast cancer. Some clones in this sample may be carry-over from other donors' samples. The sequenced sample was breast tumor tissue. Here the CDR3 reads CASSFKGPLAGNTIYF. The CDR3 DNA sequence: TGTGCCAGCAGCTTCAAGGGGCCTCTAGCTGGAAACACCATATATTTT.